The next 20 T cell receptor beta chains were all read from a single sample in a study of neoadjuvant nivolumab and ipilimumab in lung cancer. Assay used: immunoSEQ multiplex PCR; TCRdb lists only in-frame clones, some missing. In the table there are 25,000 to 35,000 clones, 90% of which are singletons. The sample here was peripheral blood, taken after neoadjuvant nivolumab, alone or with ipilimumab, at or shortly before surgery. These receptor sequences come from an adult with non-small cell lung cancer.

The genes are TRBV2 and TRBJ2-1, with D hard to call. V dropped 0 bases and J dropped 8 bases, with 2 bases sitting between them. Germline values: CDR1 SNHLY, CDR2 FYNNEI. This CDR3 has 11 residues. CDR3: CASSEAHEQFF. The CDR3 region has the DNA TGTGCCAGCAGTGAAGCGCATGAGCAGTTCTTC.

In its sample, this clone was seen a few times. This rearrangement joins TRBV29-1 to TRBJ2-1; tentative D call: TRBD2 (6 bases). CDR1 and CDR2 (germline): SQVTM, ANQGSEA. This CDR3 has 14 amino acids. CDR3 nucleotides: TGCAGTCACATGGGGGGTGTAGCGACCAATGAGCAGTTCTTC. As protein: CSHMGGVATNEQFF.

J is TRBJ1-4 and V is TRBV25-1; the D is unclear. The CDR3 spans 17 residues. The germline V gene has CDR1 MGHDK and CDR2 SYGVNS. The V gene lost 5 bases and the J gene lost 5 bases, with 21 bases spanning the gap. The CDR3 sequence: CASSPPGELRPNEKLFF. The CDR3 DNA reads TGTGCCAGCAGTCCGCCGGGAGAATTAAGACCCAATGAAAAACTGTTTTTT.

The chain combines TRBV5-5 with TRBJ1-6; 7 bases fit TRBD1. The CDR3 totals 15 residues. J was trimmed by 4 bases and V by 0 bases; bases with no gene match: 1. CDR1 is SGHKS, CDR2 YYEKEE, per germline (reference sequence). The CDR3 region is CASSLGGQYNSPLHF. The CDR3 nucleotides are TGTGCCAGCAGCTTGGGGGGACAGTATAATTCACCCCTCCACTTT. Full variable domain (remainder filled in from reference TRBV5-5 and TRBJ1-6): DAGVTQSPTHLIKTRGQQVTLRCSPISGHKSVSWYQQVLGQGPQFIFQYYEKEERGRGNFPDRFSARQFPNYSSELNVNALLLGDSALYLCASSLGGQYNSPLHFGNGTRLTVT.

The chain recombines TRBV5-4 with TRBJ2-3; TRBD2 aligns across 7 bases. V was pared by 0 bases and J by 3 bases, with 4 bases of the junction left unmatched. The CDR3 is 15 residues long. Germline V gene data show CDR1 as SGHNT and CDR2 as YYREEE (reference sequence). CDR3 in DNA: TGTGCCAGCAGCTTGGACGGGGGGAAGACAGATACGCAGTATTTT. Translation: CASSLDGGKTDTQYF.

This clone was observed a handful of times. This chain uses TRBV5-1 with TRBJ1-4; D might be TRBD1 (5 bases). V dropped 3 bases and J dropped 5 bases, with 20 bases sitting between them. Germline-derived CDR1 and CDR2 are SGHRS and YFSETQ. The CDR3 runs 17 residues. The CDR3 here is CASSWGDFGGPNEKLFF. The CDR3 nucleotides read TGCGCCAGCAGCTGGGGGGATTTCGGGGGTCCAAATGAAAAACTGTTTTTT.

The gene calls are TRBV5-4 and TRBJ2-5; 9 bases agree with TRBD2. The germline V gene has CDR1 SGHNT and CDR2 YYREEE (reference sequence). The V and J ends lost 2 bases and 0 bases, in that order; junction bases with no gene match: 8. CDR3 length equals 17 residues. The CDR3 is CASSFIPSGANQETQYF. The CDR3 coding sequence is TGTGCCAGCAGCTTCATCCCTAGCGGGGCAAACCAAGAGACCCAGTACTTC.

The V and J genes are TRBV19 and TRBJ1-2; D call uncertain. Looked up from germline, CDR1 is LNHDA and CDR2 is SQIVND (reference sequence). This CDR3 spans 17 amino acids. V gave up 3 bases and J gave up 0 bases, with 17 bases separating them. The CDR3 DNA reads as TGTGCCAGTAGTATGGACTACCCGGACCTAGCTAACTATGGCTACACCTTC. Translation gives CASSMDYPDLANYGYTF.

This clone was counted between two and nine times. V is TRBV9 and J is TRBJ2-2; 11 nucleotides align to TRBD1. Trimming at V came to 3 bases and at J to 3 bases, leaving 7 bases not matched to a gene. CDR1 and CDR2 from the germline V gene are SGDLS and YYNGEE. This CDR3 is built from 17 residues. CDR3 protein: CASSEDRGQLHTGELFF. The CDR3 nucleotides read TGTGCCAGCAGCGAGGACAGGGGGCAATTACACACCGGGGAGCTGTTTTTT.

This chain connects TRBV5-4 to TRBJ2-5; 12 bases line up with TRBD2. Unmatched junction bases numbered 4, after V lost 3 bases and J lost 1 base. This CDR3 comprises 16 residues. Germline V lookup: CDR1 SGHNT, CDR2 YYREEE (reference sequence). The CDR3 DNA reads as TGTGCCAGCAGCTCCGGACTAGCGGGGTTCCAAGAGACCCAGTACTTC. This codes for CASSSGLAGFQETQYF. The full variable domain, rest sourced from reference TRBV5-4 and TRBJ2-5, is ETGVTQSPTHLIKTRGQQVTLRCSSQSGHNTVSWYQQALGQGPQFIFQYYREEENGRGNFPPRFSGLQFPNYSSELNVNALELDDSALYLCASSSGLAGFQETQYFGPGTRLLVL.

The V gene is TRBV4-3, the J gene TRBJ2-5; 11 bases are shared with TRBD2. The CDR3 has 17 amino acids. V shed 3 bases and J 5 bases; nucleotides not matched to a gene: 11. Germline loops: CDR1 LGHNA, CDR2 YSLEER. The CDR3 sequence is CASSQGVAGGKWETQYF. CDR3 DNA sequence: TGCGCCAGCAGCCAGGGGGTAGCGGGGGGGAAATGGGAGACCCAGTACTTC.

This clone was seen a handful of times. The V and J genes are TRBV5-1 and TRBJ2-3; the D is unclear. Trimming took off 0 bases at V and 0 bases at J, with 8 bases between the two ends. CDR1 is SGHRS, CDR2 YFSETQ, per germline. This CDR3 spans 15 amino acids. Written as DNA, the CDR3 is TGCGCCAGCAGCTTGGACACAATTAGCACAGATACGCAGTATTTT. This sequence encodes CASSLDTISTDTQYF. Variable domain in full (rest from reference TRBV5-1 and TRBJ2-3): KAGVTQTPRYLIKTRGQQVTLSCSPISGHRSVSWYQQTPGQGLQFLFEYFSETQRNKGNFPGRFSGRQFSNSRSEMNVSTLELGDSALYLCASSLDTISTDTQYFGPGTRLTVL.

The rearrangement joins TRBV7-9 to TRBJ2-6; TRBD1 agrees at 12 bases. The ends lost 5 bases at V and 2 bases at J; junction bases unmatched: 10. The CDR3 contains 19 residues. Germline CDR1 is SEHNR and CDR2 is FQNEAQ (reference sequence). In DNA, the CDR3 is TGTGCCAGCAGCCCTACCACCGGGACAGGGGGCGCTGGGGCCAACGTCCTGACTTTC. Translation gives CASSPTTGTGGAGANVLTF.

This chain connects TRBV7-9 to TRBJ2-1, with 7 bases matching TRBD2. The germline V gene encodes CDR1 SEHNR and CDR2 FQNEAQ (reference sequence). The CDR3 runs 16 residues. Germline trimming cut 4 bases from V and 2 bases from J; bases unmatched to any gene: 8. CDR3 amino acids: CASSSGRGSTYNEQFF. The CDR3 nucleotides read TGTGCCAGCAGCTCTGGGAGGGGAAGTACCTACAATGAGCAGTTCTTC.

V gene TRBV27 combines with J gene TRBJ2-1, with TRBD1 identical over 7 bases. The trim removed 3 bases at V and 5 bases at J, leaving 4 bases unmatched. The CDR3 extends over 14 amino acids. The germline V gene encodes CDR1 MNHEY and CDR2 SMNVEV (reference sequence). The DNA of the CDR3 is TGTGCCAGCAGTTTCTCCGGGACAGACAATGAGCAGTTCTTC. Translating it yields CASSFSGTDNEQFF.

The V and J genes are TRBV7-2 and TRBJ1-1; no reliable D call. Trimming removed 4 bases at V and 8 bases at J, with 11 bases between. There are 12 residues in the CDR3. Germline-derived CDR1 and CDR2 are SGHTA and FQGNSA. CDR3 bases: TGTGCCAGCAGCTCTCCTTTTAAAGAAGCTTTCTTT. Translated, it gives CASSSPFKEAFF.

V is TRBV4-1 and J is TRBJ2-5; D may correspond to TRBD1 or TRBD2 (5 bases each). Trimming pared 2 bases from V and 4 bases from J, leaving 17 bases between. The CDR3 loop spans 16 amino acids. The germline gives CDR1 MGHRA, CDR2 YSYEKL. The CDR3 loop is CASSQPPGRGAETQYF. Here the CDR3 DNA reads TGCGCCAGCAGCCAACCCCCGGGGCGAGGGGCAGAGACCCAGTACTTC.

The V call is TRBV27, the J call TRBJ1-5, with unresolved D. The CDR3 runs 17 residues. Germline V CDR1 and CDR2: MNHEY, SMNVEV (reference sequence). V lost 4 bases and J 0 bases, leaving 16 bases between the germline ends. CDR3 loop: CASSSSTGKYSNQPQHF. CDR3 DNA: TGTGCCAGCAGTTCCTCAACCGGGAAATATAGCAATCAGCCCCAGCATTTT.

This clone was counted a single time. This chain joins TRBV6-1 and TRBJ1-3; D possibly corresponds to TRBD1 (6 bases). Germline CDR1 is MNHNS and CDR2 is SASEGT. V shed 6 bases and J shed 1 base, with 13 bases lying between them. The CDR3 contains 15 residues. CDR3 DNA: TGTGCCAGCAGATCCCTACAGGGATCTGGAAACACCATATATTTT. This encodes CASRSLQGSGNTIYF.

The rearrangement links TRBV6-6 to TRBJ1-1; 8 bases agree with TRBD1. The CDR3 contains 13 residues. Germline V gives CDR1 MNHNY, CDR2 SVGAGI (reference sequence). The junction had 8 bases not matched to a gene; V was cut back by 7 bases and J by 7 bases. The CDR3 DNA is TGTGCCAGCAAAGGACAGGGAATATTTGAAGCTTTCTTT. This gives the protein CASKGQGIFEAFF.